The 17 T cell receptor beta chains presented below share a single source sample, sequenced in a study of identifying expanded T cells in peripheral blood. Profiling relied on immunoSEQ multiplex PCR, and the TCRdb table lists in-frame clones only, not all of them. Of around 85,000 clones listed, 89% are singletons. Sample: blood. The receptors were gathered from a person between 18 and 75 years old in good health.

This chain's CDR3 is CASSQEPDTAYEQYF. The CDR3 bases are TGTGCCAGCAGCCAAGAGCCGGACACCGCCTACGAGCAGTACTTC. V and J are TRBV4-2 and TRBJ2-7; tentative D call: TRBD1 (5 bases). The CDR3 consists of 15 residues. Germline loops: CDR1 LGHNA, CDR2 YNFKEQ. Between the trimmed V and J ends, which lost 0 bases and 2 bases, there was a span of 11 bases.

This chain links TRBV7-9 with TRBJ2-3, with 7 bases fitting TRBD2. The CDR3 has 15 amino acids. Germline lookup yields CDR1 SEHNR and CDR2 FQNEAQ (reference sequence). Germline trimming cut 1 base from V and 0 bases from J; bases unmatched to any gene: 1. CDR3 DNA: TGTGCCAGCAGCTTAGTACTAGCGAGCACAGATACGCAGTATTTT. It encodes CASSLVLASTDTQYF.

The chain uses TRBV7-2 and TRBJ2-7; a weak D match, TRBD2 (5 bases). The V end was cut by 8 bases, the J end by 0 bases, with 14 bases between. The germline V gene has CDR1 SGHTA and CDR2 FQGNSA. CDR3 length equals 14 residues. The CDR3 sequence: CASRDGISSYEQYF. The CDR3 DNA follows: TGTGCCAGCCGAGACGGGATTAGCTCCTACGAGCAGTACTTC.

The V and J genes are TRBV20-1 and TRBJ2-3; D call uncertain. Per germline, CDR1 DFQATT and CDR2 SNEGSKA (reference sequence). The CDR3 spans 10 residues. The CDR3 reads CTDRKDTQYF. As DNA, the CDR3 is TGCACCGACCGGAAAGATACGCAGTATTTT.

The chain employs TRBV11-2 and TRBJ2-7, with D perhaps TRBD2 (7 bases). The germline V gene encodes CDR1 SGHAT and CDR2 FQNNGV. V lost 2 bases and J 2 bases, leaving 16 bases between the germline ends. This CDR3 region has 16 residues. CDR3 protein: CASSLFAGAGPYEQYF. CDR3 coding DNA: TGTGCCAGCAGCTTATTTGCGGGGGCAGGGCCCTACGAGCAGTACTTC.

The chain carries TRBV19 and TRBJ2-7, with D perhaps matching TRBD2 (5 bases). Germline V gives CDR1 LNHDA, CDR2 SQIVND (reference sequence). The CDR3 runs 13 residues. V dropped 2 bases and J dropped 4 bases, with 9 bases sitting between them. The CDR3, as DNA: TGTGCCAGTAGTATACCGGGAAAATACGAGCAGTACTTC. It codes for CASSIPGKYEQYF. The complete variable domain, with remaining parts taken from reference TRBV19 and TRBJ2-7, reads DGGITQSPKYLFRKEGQNVTLSCEQNLNHDAMYWYRQDPGQGLRLIYYSQIVNDFQKGDIAEGYSVSREKKESFPLTVTSAQKNPTAFYLCASSIPGKYEQYFGPGTRLTVT.

The V call is TRBV7-2, the J call TRBJ2-5; a possible D gene is TRBD2 (6 bases). The CDR3 runs to 12 residues. Germline lookup yields CDR1 SGHTA and CDR2 FQGNSA. V lost 3 bases to trimming and J lost 11 bases, with 13 bases between them. The CDR3, as DNA: TGTGCCAGCAGCTTGCCCCTCCGGGAGCAGTACTTC. Protein sequence: CASSLPLREQYF.

This chain uses TRBV9 with TRBJ1-2; 7 bases agree with TRBD1. Losses at the gene ends were 3 bases for V and 5 bases for J; bases not matched to a gene: 22. The CDR3 length is 19 residues. Per germline, CDR1 SGDLS and CDR2 YYNGEE. CDR3 residues: CASSASPRLRGLEHYGYTF. CDR3 DNA sequence: TGTGCCAGCAGCGCATCCCCACGCCTAAGGGGGCTCGAACATTATGGCTACACCTTC.

This clone was observed a single time. V is TRBV30 and J is TRBJ2-5, with a possible D match to TRBD2 (7 bases). CDR1 GTSNPN and CDR2 SVGIG come from the germline V gene (reference sequence). The germline V and J ends were trimmed by 1 base and 2 bases, with 11 bases remaining between them. This CDR3 spans 14 amino acids. The CDR3: CAWSGGGTQETQYF. The CDR3 DNA follows: TGTGCCTGGAGTGGGGGGGGGACACAAGAGACCCAGTACTTC.

The chain recombines TRBV21-1 with TRBJ1-1; the D segment call TRBD1 is taken from the table without a DNA check. TRBV21-1 is assigned pseudogene status. The CDR3 is 16 amino acids. The CDR3 sequence is CASSLKTRTGNTEAFF. Here the CDR3 DNA reads TGTGCCAGCAGCCTAAAAACCCGGACAGGGAACACTGAAGCTTTCTTT.

The chain links TRBV18 to TRBJ2-2; perhaps TRBD2 as D (6 bases). Between the trimmed V and J ends, which lost 0 bases and 7 bases, there was a span of 9 bases. CDR3 length: 14 amino acids. Germline V gene sequence: CDR1 KGHSH, CDR2 LQKENI. CDR3 sequence: CASSPPTGVGELFF. The CDR3 DNA sequence: TGTGCCAGCTCACCACCCACGGGAGTCGGGGAGCTGTTTTTT.

The genes are TRBV19 and TRBJ1-2, with a possible D match to TRBD1 (5 bases). Looked up from germline, CDR1 is LNHDA and CDR2 is SQIVND (reference sequence). The germline V and J ends were trimmed by 1 base and 0 bases, with 9 bases remaining between them. The CDR3 sequence is 15 residues long. As DNA, the CDR3 is TGTGCCAGTAGTATAGGGGACGGTACTAACTATGGCTACACCTTC. This translates into CASSIGDGTNYGYTF.

This clone was found once. This chain links TRBV28 with TRBJ1-1; D gene unclear. CDR3 size: 16 residues. From germline, CDR1 is MDHEN and CDR2 SYDVKM. The V gene lost 1 base and the J gene lost 1 base, with 13 bases spanning the gap. For the CDR3, the DNA is TGTGCCAGCAGTTTATCTAGGCGGGGAGGGAACACTGAAGCTTTCTTT. Its translation is CASSLSRRGGNTEAFF.

Regarding this clone: The same CDR3 is also encoded by other DNA sequences in this sample. The rearrangement joins TRBV5-1 to TRBJ1-3; a weak D match, TRBD1 (5 bases). This CDR3 spans 14 amino acids. The ends were cut back, 0 bases at V and 6 bases at J, with 10 bases in the middle. Germline assignment: CDR1 SGHRS and CDR2 YFSETQ. CDR3 sequence reads: CASSLGGRENTIYF. The CDR3 nucleotides are TGCGCCAGCAGCTTGGGGGGGAGAGAAAACACCATATATTTT.

V gene TRBV4-1 combines with J gene TRBJ2-7; D perhaps matches TRBD1 (5 bases). The CDR3 loop spans 17 amino acids. V lost 4 bases and J lost 1, with 20 bases in between. Per germline, CDR1 MGHRA and CDR2 YSYEKL. CDR3 coding DNA: TGCGCCAGCAGCCCCGCCCCTCAGGGAACAACGTCCTACGAGCAGTACTTC. Protein product: CASSPAPQGTTSYEQYF.

This chain links TRBV28 with TRBJ2-1, with TRBD2 matching over 7 bases. Unmatched junction bases numbered 15, after V lost 3 bases and J lost 7 bases. Per germline, CDR1 MDHEN and CDR2 SYDVKM. The CDR3 totals 17 residues. CDR3 region: CASSFLSWGRAGNEQFF. The CDR3 nucleotides are TGTGCCAGCAGTTTCCTTTCGTGGGGGAGGGCCGGTAATGAGCAGTTCTTC.

The rearrangement uses TRBV5-1 and TRBJ2-5, with D possibly TRBD2 on 7 matching bases. CDR1 and CDR2 (germline): SGHRS, YFSETQ. The CDR3 runs 13 residues. V was trimmed by 7 bases and J by 5 bases, leaving 15 bases between them. CDR3 sequence (DNA): TGCGCCAGCGCACGGGGGGCGTCCGAGACCCAGTACTTC. As protein: CASARGASETQYF.